This T cell receptor beta chain was recovered during a study of cytomegalovirus exposure and HLA in healthy donors. Study-wide points: Sequence variants that were highly shared formed a cluster that was likely a sequencing artifact. Later analysis reportedly placed an Asian-associated ancestry cluster below the approximately 730-donor mean in N-insertions.

The PCR employed 60 Vbeta primers together with 13 Jbeta primers. The method was immunoSEQ multiplex PCR; TCRdb's version includes in-frame clones alone and lacks a portion of them. In the table there are some 140,000 clones, around 77% of which are singletons. With regard to this clone: Antigen specificity is unknown. Other DNA sequences within the sample encode an identical CDR3.

Germline loops: CDR1 MNHEY, CDR2 SMNVEV (reference sequence). V lost 6 bases, J lost 6 bases, and 0 bases stayed unmatched. CDR3 size: 12 residues. The sample taken for sequencing was PBMCs. This chain joins TRBV27 and TRBJ2-2; TRBD1 agrees at 8 bases. The TCR originated in a man aged 30-40 years in good health and CMV-seronegative. CDR3 nucleotides: TGTGCCAGCAGACAGGGGGCCGGGGAGCTGTTTTTT. Translation: CASRQGAGELFF.